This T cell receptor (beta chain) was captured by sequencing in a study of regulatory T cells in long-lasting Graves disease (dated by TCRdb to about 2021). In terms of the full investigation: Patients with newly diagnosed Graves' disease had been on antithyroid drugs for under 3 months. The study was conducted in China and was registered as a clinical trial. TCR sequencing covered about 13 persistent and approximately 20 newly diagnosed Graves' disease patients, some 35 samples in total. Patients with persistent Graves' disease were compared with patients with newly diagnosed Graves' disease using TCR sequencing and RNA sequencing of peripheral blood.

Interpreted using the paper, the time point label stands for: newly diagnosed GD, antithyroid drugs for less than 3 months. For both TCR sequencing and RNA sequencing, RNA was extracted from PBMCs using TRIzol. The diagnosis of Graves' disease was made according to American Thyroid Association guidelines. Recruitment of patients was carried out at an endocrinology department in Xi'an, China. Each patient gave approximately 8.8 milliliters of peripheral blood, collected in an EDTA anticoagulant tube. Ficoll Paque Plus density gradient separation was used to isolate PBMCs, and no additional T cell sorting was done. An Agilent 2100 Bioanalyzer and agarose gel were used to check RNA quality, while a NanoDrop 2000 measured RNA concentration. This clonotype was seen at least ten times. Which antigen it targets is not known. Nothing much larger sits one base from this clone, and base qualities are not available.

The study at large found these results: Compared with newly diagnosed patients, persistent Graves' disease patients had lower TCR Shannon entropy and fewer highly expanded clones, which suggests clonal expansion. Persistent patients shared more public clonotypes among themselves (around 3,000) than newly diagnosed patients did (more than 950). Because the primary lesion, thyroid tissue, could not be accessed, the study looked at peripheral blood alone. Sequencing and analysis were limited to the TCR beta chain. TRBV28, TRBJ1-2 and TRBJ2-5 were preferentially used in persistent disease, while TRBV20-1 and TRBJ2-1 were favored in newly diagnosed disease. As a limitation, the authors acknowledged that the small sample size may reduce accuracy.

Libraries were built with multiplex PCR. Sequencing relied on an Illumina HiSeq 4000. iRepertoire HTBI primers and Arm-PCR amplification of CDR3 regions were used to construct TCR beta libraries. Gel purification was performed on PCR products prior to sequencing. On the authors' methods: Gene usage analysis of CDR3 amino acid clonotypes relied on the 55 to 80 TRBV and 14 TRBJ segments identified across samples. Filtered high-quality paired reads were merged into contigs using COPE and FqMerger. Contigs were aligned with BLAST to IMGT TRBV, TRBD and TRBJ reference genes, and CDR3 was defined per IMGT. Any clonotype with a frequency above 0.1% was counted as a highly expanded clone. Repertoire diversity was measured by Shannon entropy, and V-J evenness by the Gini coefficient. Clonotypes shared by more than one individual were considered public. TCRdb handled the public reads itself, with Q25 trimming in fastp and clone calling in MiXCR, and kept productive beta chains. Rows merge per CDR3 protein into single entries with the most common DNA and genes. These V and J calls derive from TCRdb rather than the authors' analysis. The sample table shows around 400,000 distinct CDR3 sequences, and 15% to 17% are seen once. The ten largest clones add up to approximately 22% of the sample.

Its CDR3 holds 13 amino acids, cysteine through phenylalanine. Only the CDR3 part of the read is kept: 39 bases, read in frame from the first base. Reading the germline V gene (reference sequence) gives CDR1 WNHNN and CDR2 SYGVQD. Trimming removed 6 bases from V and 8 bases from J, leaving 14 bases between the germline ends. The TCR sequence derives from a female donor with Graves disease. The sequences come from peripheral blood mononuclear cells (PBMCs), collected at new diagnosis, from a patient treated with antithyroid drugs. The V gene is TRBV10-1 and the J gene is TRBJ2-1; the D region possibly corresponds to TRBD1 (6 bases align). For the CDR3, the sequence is CASSGQPDYEQFF. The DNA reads TGCGCCAGCAGCGGACAGCCTGATTATGAGCAGTTCTTC.